A single sample gave rise to the 15 T cell receptor beta chains below, sequenced in a study of blood T cell repertoires in COVID-19. The protocol was immunoSEQ multiplex PCR, while the TCRdb copy is restricted to in-frame clones and leaves out a portion. The sample has around 200,000 clones; under 90% are singletons. Sequenced sample: peripheral blood. The receptors originated from a human donor in a cohort sampled during active COVID-19.

This clone was found once. In DNA form, the CDR3 reads TGCAGCGCCCTCTCGGGACAGTCTAACTATGGCTACACCTTC. Its protein product is CSALSGQSNYGYTF. The V and J genes are TRBV29-1 and TRBJ1-2; 7 positions agree with TRBD1. Germline V CDR1 and CDR2: SQVTM, ANQGSEA. Trimming removed 7 bases from V and 0 bases from J; junction bases left unmatched: 8. The CDR3 loop spans 14 amino acids.

The V and J genes are TRBV11-2 and TRBJ1-1, with a tentative D call TRBD1 (6 bases). Trimming took off 5 bases at V and 1 base at J, with 17 bases between the two ends. Looked up from germline, CDR1 is SGHAT and CDR2 is FQNNGV. There are 16 residues in the CDR3. CDR3 loop: CASSNIKRGWNTEAFF. The CDR3 coding sequence is TGTGCCAGCAGCAACATAAAGAGGGGGTGGAACACTGAAGCTTTCTTT.

The V call is TRBV11-2, the J call TRBJ1-5; D is ambiguous. V lost 5 bases to trimming and J lost 7 bases, with 15 bases between them. The CDR3 has 14 residues. Germline CDR1 and CDR2: SGHAT and FQNNGV. The CDR3 protein is CASSRRGEGQPQHF. The DNA of the CDR3 is TGTGCCAGCAGCCGCCGGGGTGAGGGACAGCCCCAGCATTTT.

The chain recombines TRBV19 with TRBJ1-4, with D possibly matching TRBD1 (6 bases). The CDR3 sequence is 14 residues long. Trimming cost V 10 bases and J 10 bases, with 22 bases left between them. Germline CDR1 reads LNHDA; CDR2 reads SQIVND (reference sequence). The CDR3 protein is CAISDTGRPGKLFF. In DNA, the CDR3 is TGTGCCATATCTGATACAGGGAGACCAGGAAAACTGTTTTTT.

The sample holds a few counts of this clone. This rearrangement joins TRBV6-6 to TRBJ1-5; maybe TRBD1 (5 bases). Germline CDR1 MNHNY, CDR2 SVGAGI (reference sequence). V was shortened by 6 bases and J by 0 bases, with 12 bases between the two germline ends. The CDR3 contains 15 residues. CDR3 region: CASSPAGVSNQPQHF. CDR3 DNA sequence: TGTGCCAGCAGCCCCGCGGGGGTTAGCAATCAGCCCCAGCATTTT.

The chain is built from TRBV7-9 and TRBJ2-5; 7 positions agree with TRBD2. The CDR3 loop spans 14 amino acids. The ends lost 6 bases at V and 0 bases at J; junction bases unmatched: 4. Germline CDR1 is SEHNR and CDR2 is FQNEAQ (reference sequence). CDR3 coding DNA: TGTGCCAGCAGATCGCGGGGGAACCAAGAGACCCAGTACTTC. Amino acids: CASRSRGNQETQYF.

The V and J genes are TRBV5-4 and TRBJ2-3; 9 bases line up with TRBD2. Trimming took 1 base from V and 2 from J; bases not matched to a gene: 5. Germline V gene data show CDR1 as SGHNT and CDR2 as YYREEE (reference sequence). This CDR3 is built from 16 residues. CDR3 loop: CASSLLSGGSTDTQYF. CDR3 in DNA: TGTGCCAGCAGCTTGCTTAGCGGGGGATCCACAGATACGCAGTATTTT.

J is TRBJ1-1 and V is TRBV6-1; D unclear. CDR1 is MNHNS, CDR2 SASEGT, per germline. This CDR3 is built from 15 residues. V gave up 2 bases and J gave up 2 bases, with 12 bases separating them. The CDR3 loop is CASSEMEISNTEAFF. The CDR3 region has the DNA TGTGCCAGCAGTGAAATGGAGATATCTAACACTGAAGCTTTCTTT.

The gene calls are TRBV6-5 and TRBJ1-1, with D perhaps TRBD1 (5 bases). The ends were cut back, 4 bases at V and 2 bases at J, with 11 bases in the middle. CDR3 length equals 14 residues. Looked up from germline, CDR1 is MNHEY and CDR2 is SVGAGI. In nucleotides, the CDR3 is TGTGCCAGCAGTTCAGGGTTTAGTAACACTGAAGCTTTCTTT. Its protein product is CASSSGFSNTEAFF.

This sequence joins TRBV5-1 and TRBJ2-1, with TRBD2 matching 16 bases. There are 19 residues in the CDR3. Losses at the gene ends were 3 bases for V and 5 bases for J; bases not matched to a gene: 11. Germline V CDR1 and CDR2: SGHRS, YFSETQ. The CDR3 DNA reads TGCGCCAGCAGCTACACCGGGACTAGCGGGGGGGCTAACGACAATGAGCAGTTCTTC. Its protein is CASSYTGTSGGANDNEQFF.

V and J are TRBV11-3 and TRBJ2-3; 10 bases line up with TRBD1. With 5 bases clipped from V and 6 bases from J, the junction kept 8 bases outside the gene matches. The CDR3 contains 15 residues. Germline CDR1 SGHNT, CDR2 YENEEA. The CDR3 DNA reads TGTGCCAGCAGCCCCGCGGACAGGGGGTTTGATACGCAGTATTTT. Translated, it gives CASSPADRGFDTQYF.

The chain uses TRBV10-1 and TRBJ1-2, with 8 bases identical to TRBD1. CDR3 length: 13 residues. The V segment lost 6 bases and the J segment 5 bases; nucleotides outside the gene matches: 5. Germline V gene data show CDR1 as WNHNN and CDR2 as SYGVQD (reference sequence). The CDR3 region is CASSPDRGYGYTF. For the CDR3, the DNA is TGCGCCAGCAGCCCCGACAGGGGTTATGGCTACACCTTC.

The chain is built from TRBV3-1 (or the pseudogene TRBV3-2) and TRBJ2-4, with 8 nucleotides matching TRBD2. This CDR3 spans 16 amino acids. Germline V CDR1 and CDR2: LGHDT, YNNKEL (reference sequence). The junction had 5 bases not matched to a gene; V was cut back by 1 base and J by 3 bases. The CDR3 DNA sequence: TGTGCCAGCAGCCAAGCGGGGGGGCGAGGCAAAAACATTCAGTACTTC. Translated: CASSQAGGRGKNIQYF.

This clone was counted between two and nine times. The genes are TRBV7-9 and TRBJ2-7, with 9 bases lining up with TRBD1. CDR1 is SEHNR, CDR2 FQNEAQ, per germline (reference sequence). The V and J ends lost 6 bases and 5 bases, in that order; junction bases with no gene match: 11. The CDR3 consists of 15 residues. The CDR3 region has the DNA TGTGCCAGCAGTTCCCCCCGGGACAGGGAAGACGAGCAGTACTTC. Translating it yields CASSSPRDREDEQYF.

The V gene is TRBV5-6, the J gene TRBJ1-2; 9 bases match TRBD1. This CDR3 comprises 13 residues. Germline CDR1 and CDR2: SGHDT and YYEEEE. V dropped 5 bases and J dropped 8; count of bases not matched to a gene: 7. The CDR3 nucleotides are TGTGCCAGCAGTCGAAGGACAGGGGTCGGCTACACCTTC. Translating it yields CASSRRTGVGYTF.